This T cell receptor beta chain was sequenced in a study of long-term antiretroviral therapy in people with HIV. Regarding the study as a whole: Compared with controls, HIV repertoires showed narrower CDR3 length ranges.

Points on this clone: Antigen unknown.

The assay, immunoSEQ v3.0, was run at survey level. The data were produced by immunoSEQ multiplex PCR, yet TCRdb's version contains in-frame clones alone and is incomplete. The sample carries about 33,000 clones, 96% recorded once. Every HIV-positive participant received treatment in the United States. The trim removed 1 base at V and 6 bases at J, leaving 12 bases unmatched. This CDR3 has 17 amino acids. The V gene's germline CDR1 is LNHDA and CDR2 SQIVND (reference sequence). The receptor was isolated from a man younger than 40 with HIV. The V call is TRBV19, the J call TRBJ2-3, with TRBD1 matching 8 bases. The sequenced sample was unsorted PBMCs, obtained 6.5 to 6.9 years after starting antiretroviral therapy. CDR3 residues: CASSIVRGQGSRDTQYF. For the CDR3, the DNA is TGTGCCAGTAGTATAGTTAGAGGACAGGGAAGTCGCGATACGCAGTATTTT. Full variable domain (remainder filled in from reference TRBV19 and TRBJ2-3): DGGITQSPKYLFRKEGQNVTLSCEQNLNHDAMYWYRQDPGQGLRLIYYSQIVNDFQKGDIAEGYSVSREKKESFPLTVTSAQKNPTAFYLCASSIVRGQGSRDTQYFGPGTRLTVL.